The entry below gives a single TCR beta chain sequence along with its context. Antigen specificity is unknown. Individually, cDNA molecules had unique molecular identifiers attached to them. Each CDR3 protein is one row after TCRdb ran MiXCR on the 5' RACE reads. The data hold around 30,000 distinct CDR3 sequences, with approximately 6% observed a single time. This entry comes from a study of early T cells in non-severe SARS-CoV-2 infection. Study context: Whole-blood bulk RNA, unsorted, was sequenced, and chains were unpaired.

Findings and limits, study-wide: Comparison of clonotypes with VDJdb favored anti-spike CD8 responses while missing private and CD4 specificities.

The clonotype originates from an adult who was a healthcare worker with PCR-confirmed SARS-CoV-2 infection or an uninfected control (not recorded which). The sample was whole blood.

In DNA form, the CDR3 reads TGTGCCAGCAGTTACGGACAGGGGCTGGTTGGGGCCAACGTCCTGACTTTC. It yields the protein CASSYGQGLVGANVLTF. This sequence joins TRBV6-5 and TRBJ2-6; 9 nucleotides agree with TRBD1. Germline V gives CDR1 MNHEY, CDR2 SVGAGI. Trimming cost V 2 bases and J 3 bases; bases outside gene matches: 5. The CDR3 sequence is 17 residues long.